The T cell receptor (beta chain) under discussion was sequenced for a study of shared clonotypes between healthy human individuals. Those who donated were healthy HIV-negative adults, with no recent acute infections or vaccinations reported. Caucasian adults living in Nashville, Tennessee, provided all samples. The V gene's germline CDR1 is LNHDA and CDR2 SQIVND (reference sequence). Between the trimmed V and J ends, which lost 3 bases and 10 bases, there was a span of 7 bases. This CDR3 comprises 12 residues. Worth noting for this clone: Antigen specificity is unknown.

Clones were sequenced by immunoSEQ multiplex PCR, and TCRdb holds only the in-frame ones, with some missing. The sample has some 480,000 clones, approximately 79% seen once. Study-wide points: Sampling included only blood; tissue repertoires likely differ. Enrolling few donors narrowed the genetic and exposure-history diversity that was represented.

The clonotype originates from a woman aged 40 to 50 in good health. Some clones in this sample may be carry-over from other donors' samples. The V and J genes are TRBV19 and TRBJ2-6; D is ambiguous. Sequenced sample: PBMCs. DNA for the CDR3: TGTGCCAGTAGTATGCTACGGAACGTCCTGACTTTC. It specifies CASSMLRNVLTF.